This T cell receptor (beta chain) emerged from a study of T cells expressing NK-cell markers. Whole-study context: Repertoire data for TCR beta were derived from sorted T cells (CD3+CD56+NKG2C+, CD3+CD56+NKG2C- and CD3+CD56-NKG2C+). Of eight sequenced donors, seven were HCMV-seropositive and one HCMV-seronegative.

TCRdb derives one entry per CDR3 protein from the 5' RACE reads, leaving out DNA. Recorded for this sample: 150,000 to 200,000 distinct CDR3 sequences. For this clonotype: Antigen: not known.

Study-wide results and caveats: Four donors showed these clonotypes also leading the CD3+CD56-NKG2C+ fraction.

Per the germline V gene, CDR1 is MNHEY and CDR2 is SVGEGT. This CDR3 is 13 amino acids long. V is TRBV6-2 or TRBV6-3 and J is TRBJ2-1; TCRdb calls TRBD2, which cannot be checked without DNA. The receptor was derived from a woman aged 18 to 75 in good health. The sample consisted of blood T cells: a sorted CD56 or NKG2C T cell subset, CD4+ or CD8+ T cells, or bulk PBMC T cells (not recorded which). The chain's CDR3 is CASSSPPGGRAFF.